Listed below are T cell receptor beta chains from one sample, sequenced in a study of early T cells in non-severe SARS-CoV-2 infection. In TCRdb, the 5' RACE reads were re-called with MiXCR into one record per CDR3 protein. The table has 30,000 to 40,000 distinct CDR3 sequences, about 5% seen once. Sample: whole blood. The receptors originated from an adult who was a healthcare worker with PCR-confirmed SARS-CoV-2 infection or an uninfected control (not recorded which). The CDR3 runs from the conserved cysteine through the conserved F or W. Fields, in order: V gene, CDR3 protein.

>TRBV5-1
CASSLSGRRADTQYF
>TRBV19
CASSVSSYNSPLHF
>TRBV11-1
CASSLTGWGSPLHF
>TRBV4-2
CASSHTGWLLYGYTF
>TRBV20-1
CSAREREHEQFF
>TRBV4-2
CASSRETGNNSPLHF
>TRBV7-8
CASSMGSSENTIYF
>TRBV28
CASRIMRGTIYGYTF
>TRBV2
CASSESGGPLTDTQYF
>TRBV7-3
CASSPHANYGYTF
>TRBV4-1
CASSQGGQTIYGYTF
>TRBV5-1
CASDKGGSPTGELFF
>TRBV4-2
CASSQLQGSTGELFF
>TRBV6-6
CASRTGNYGYTF
>TRBV20-1
CSAEERGGETQYF
>TRBV7-2
CASSLRLAESDTQYF
>TRBV6-2/TRBV6-3
CASSAEEYNEQFF
>TRBV9
CASSRGTGGNTEAFF
>TRBV7-9
CASSSLTGAYGYTF
>TRBV6-5
CASSYSEQGANEQFF
>TRBV20-1
CSARQGSDTEAFF
>TRBV18
CASSPPTGETQYF
>TRBV28
CASSPMGGGYEQFF
>TRBV5-1
CASSLVGSGANVLTF
>TRBV11-2
CASSPRGGGSTDTQYF
>TRBV9
CASSPSGGGEKLFF
>TRBV14
CASSQGNPGAEAFF